One and the same sample provided the 8 T cell receptor beta chains below, sequenced in a study of OX40 agonist ivuxolimab in advanced cancers. Profiled with immunoSEQ multiplex PCR; TCRdb holds only in-frame clones, not every one. The sample lists about 31,000 clones; approximately 90% were seen once. Material: CD4+ or CD8+ T cells sorted from blood, obtained in a trial of the OX40 agonist ivuxolimab. The receptors derive from an adult with an advanced solid tumor such as melanoma, head and neck, liver or kidney cancer.

The rearrangement joins TRBV2 to TRBJ1-1; tentative D call: TRBD1 (5 bases). V was shortened by 6 bases and J by 3 bases, with 14 bases between the two germline ends. The germline V gene encodes CDR1 SNHLY and CDR2 FYNNEI. CDR3 length: 14 residues. The CDR3 bases are TGTGCCAGCAGGGAGTCCGTAGGGGACACTGAAGCTTTCTTT. This translates into CASRESVGDTEAFF.

V usage is TRBV4-2 and J usage is TRBJ2-7, with D maybe TRBD2 (6 bases). The V end was cut by 5 bases, the J end by 3 bases, with 14 bases between. The CDR3 sequence is 14 residues long. Germline-derived CDR1 and CDR2 are LGHNA and YNFKEQ. The DNA of the CDR3 is TGTGCCAGCAGCTTAGCGGTGATGAACTACGAGCAGTACTTC. Residues: CASSLAVMNYEQYF.

The rearrangement uses TRBV28 and TRBJ2-1; 12 bases fit TRBD2. Germline V gene data show CDR1 as MDHEN and CDR2 as SYDVKM. Germline trimming cut 3 bases from V and 5 bases from J; bases unmatched to any gene: 2. The CDR3 contains 15 residues. The CDR3 loop is CASSLTSGRHNEQFF. CDR3 sequence (DNA): TGTGCCAGCAGTTTGACTAGCGGGAGACACAATGAGCAGTTCTTC.

V gene TRBV28 combines with J gene TRBJ1-5; tentative D call: TRBD1 (5 bases). The CDR3 has 15 amino acids. Germline loops: CDR1 MDHEN, CDR2 SYDVKM. Between the trimmed V and J ends, which lost 0 bases and 5 bases, there was a span of 11 bases. CDR3 in amino acids: CASSLWWQGHQPQHF. CDR3 nucleotide sequence: TGTGCCAGCAGTTTATGGTGGCAGGGCCATCAGCCCCAGCATTTT.

This clone was seen only once. The rearrangement joins TRBV10-1 to TRBJ2-1; D uncertain. From germline, CDR1 is WNHNN and CDR2 SYGVQD (reference sequence). V gave up 2 bases and J gave up 3 bases, with 11 bases separating them. The CDR3 is made up of 15 amino acids. The CDR3 spells CASSETKTLYNEQFF. The CDR3 nucleotides are TGCGCCAGCAGTGAGACCAAGACGCTCTACAATGAGCAGTTCTTC.

The chain is built from TRBV4-3 and TRBJ2-7, with 7 bases that match TRBD1. The length of the CDR3 is 14 residues. The V gene end was trimmed by 2 bases and the J gene end by 0 bases; junction bases not matched to a gene: 1. CDR1 and CDR2 (germline): LGHNA, YSLEER. The CDR3 loop is CASSQWDSSYEQYF. The DNA for the CDR3 is TGCGCCAGCAGCCAATGGGACAGCTCCTACGAGCAGTACTTC.

The chain is built from TRBV13 and TRBJ2-7, with D possibly matching TRBD2 (6 bases). The CDR3 has 13 amino acids. From germline, CDR1 is PRHDT and CDR2 FYEKMQ (reference sequence). The V end lost 6 bases, the J end lost 5 bases, and 14 bases lay between the germline ends. The CDR3 loop reads CASSSGAFDEQYF. CDR3 bases: TGTGCCAGCAGTTCGGGAGCGTTCGACGAGCAGTACTTC.

This clone showed up just once. The chain is built from TRBV4-1 and TRBJ2-1, with a tentative D call TRBD1 (5 bases). The CDR3 runs to 14 residues. Trimming cost V 4 bases and J 8 bases, with 15 bases left between them. Germline V gene lookup returns CDR1 MGHRA and CDR2 YSYEKL. The CDR3 is CASSRRAGTDEQFF. The CDR3 DNA reads TGCGCCAGCAGCCGCAGGGCCGGTACGGATGAGCAGTTCTTC.